These 14 T cell receptor beta chains originate from one sample sequenced in a study of vaccination effects on CD4 cells after COVID-19. Subsequent to a culture period of roughly 11 days, CD4+ T cells were isolated. For these receptors, no antigen is known. Method: immunoSEQ multiplex PCR; TCRdb's copy keeps in-frame clones and lacks some. Among about 53,000 clones listed, about 83% were seen once. The sample in question was CD4+ T cells from PBMCs cultured without peptide, obtained before COVID-19 vaccination. These receptor sequences come from a human donor who received a COVID-19 vaccine.

To note about this clone: Other nucleotide sequences in the sample specify the same CDR3. The chain joins TRBV18 to TRBJ1-1; D is unresolved. The length of the CDR3 is 13 residues. Trimming cost V 3 bases and J 0 bases, with 5 bases left between them. CDR1 is KGHSH, CDR2 LQKENI, per germline. The CDR3 sequence is CASSPGMNTEAFF. The CDR3 nucleotides read TGTGCCAGCTCACCGGGGATGAACACTGAAGCTTTCTTT.

The rearrangement joins TRBV19 to TRBJ2-1; 7 nucleotides line up with TRBD2. CDR1 is LNHDA and CDR2 is SQIVND in the germline V gene (reference sequence). Trimming took 4 bases from V and 1 from J; bases not matched to a gene: 1. The CDR3 contains 14 residues. CDR3 residues: CASSRGGSYNEQFF. The CDR3 DNA is TGTGCCAGTAGTAGGGGGGGGTCCTACAATGAGCAGTTCTTC. Together with reference TRBV19 and TRBJ2-1, the CDR3 gives the full variable domain: DGGITQSPKYLFRKEGQNVTLSCEQNLNHDAMYWYRQDPGQGLRLIYYSQIVNDFQKGDIAEGYSVSREKKESFPLTVTSAQKNPTAFYLCASSRGGSYNEQFFGPGTRLTVL.

CDR3 amino acids: CASSPDRVGANVLTF. The CDR3 coding sequence is TGCGCCAGCAGCCCCGACAGGGTTGGGGCCAACGTCCTGACTTTC. This rearrangement joins TRBV5-1 to TRBJ2-6, with 7 bases fitting TRBD1. Losses at the gene ends were 4 bases for V and 3 bases for J; bases not matched to a gene: 4. The CDR3 extends over 15 amino acids. Germline V gives CDR1 SGHRS, CDR2 YFSETQ. Based on the CDR3 plus reference TRBV5-1 and TRBJ2-6, the full variable domain is KAGVTQTPRYLIKTRGQQVTLSCSPISGHRSVSWYQQTPGQGLQFLFEYFSETQRNKGNFPGRFSGRQFSNSRSEMNVSTLELGDSALYLCASSPDRVGANVLTFGAGSRLTVL.

For this clone: Mismatch with germline at one junction end may stem from a read error. V and J are TRBV29-1 and TRBJ2-3; D not resolved. From germline, CDR1 is SQVTM and CDR2 ANQGSEA. CDR3 size: 12 residues. For the CDR3, the DNA is TGCAGCGTTAAAGACGGCACAGATACGCAGTATTTT. This sequence encodes CSVKDGTDTQYF.

This chain uses TRBV18 with TRBJ1-2; no definite D call. The V end lost 2 bases, the J end lost 8 bases, and 18 bases lay between the germline ends. This CDR3 has 15 amino acids. Per the germline V gene, CDR1 is KGHSH and CDR2 is LQKENI. CDR3 DNA sequence: TGTGCCAGCTCACCAAGCGACACCCTCCACCGGGGCTACACCTTC. It encodes CASSPSDTLHRGYTF.

V usage is TRBV19 and J usage is TRBJ1-4, with 8 bases that match TRBD1. The V and J ends lost 3 bases and 7 bases, in that order; junction bases with no gene match: 7. Germline V CDR1 and CDR2: LNHDA, SQIVND (reference sequence). The CDR3 totals 15 residues. CDR3 region: CASSIGGTGGEKLFF. CDR3 DNA sequence: TGTGCCAGTAGTATTGGAGGGACAGGAGGTGAAAAACTGTTTTTT.

The chain uses TRBV6-5 and TRBJ2-1; D possibly matches TRBD1 or TRBD2 (5 bases each). V gave up 6 bases and J gave up 2 bases, with 14 bases separating them. Per germline, CDR1 MNHEY and CDR2 SVGAGI. The CDR3 has 15 amino acids. CDR3 DNA sequence: TGTGCCAGCAGGGGGCGAGGGAACCCCTACAATGAGCAGTTCTTC. Protein: CASRGRGNPYNEQFF.

The V and J genes are TRBV12-3 or TRBV12-4 and TRBJ1-2; D is ambiguous. The CDR3 has 11 amino acids. V lost 3 bases, J lost 8 bases, and 7 bases lay in between. The DNA for the CDR3 is TGTGCCAGCAGTTTGGAGAGGGGCTACACCTTC. Translation: CASSLERGYTF.

The rearrangement uses TRBV10-1 and TRBJ2-5; a weak D match, TRBD1 (6 bases). Trimming took off 2 bases at V and 1 base at J, with 8 bases between the two ends. Germline loops: CDR1 WNHNN, CDR2 SYGVQD (reference sequence). CDR3 length: 14 residues. The DNA for the CDR3 is TGCGCCAGCAGTGAGGCAGGGGTCCAAGAGACCCAGTACTTC. Translating gives CASSEAGVQETQYF.

This clone came up once. The CDR3 coding sequence is TGTGCCACCAGCAGAGTAACAGTTGGAGGCTACACCTTC. Encoded protein: CATSRVTVGGYTF. This chain uses TRBV15 with TRBJ1-2; D is undetermined. V dropped 1 base and J dropped 8 bases, with 11 bases sitting between them. There are 13 residues in the CDR3. Germline CDR1 is LNHNV and CDR2 is YYDKDF (reference sequence).

The chain joins TRBV24-1 to TRBJ2-7; 7 nucleotides align to TRBD1. CDR3 length: 14 residues. Germline values: CDR1 KGHDR, CDR2 SFDVKD. Unmatched junction bases numbered 8, after V lost 9 bases and J lost 1 base. CDR3 amino acids: CATPTGQDSYEQYV. CDR3 sequence (DNA): TGTGCCACCCCGACAGGGCAAGATTCCTACGAGCAGTACGTC.

This clone was counted a few times. The chain uses TRBV28 and TRBJ2-7, with D possibly being TRBD1 (8 bases). The V and J ends lost 5 bases and 0 bases respectively, with 11 bases between them. From germline, CDR1 is MDHEN and CDR2 SYDVKM. This CDR3 has 14 residues. The CDR3 DNA reads as TGTGCCAGCAGTACAGGGGGGGTCTCCTACGAGCAGTACGTC. Translation gives CASSTGGVSYEQYV.

The chain joins TRBV6-4 to TRBJ2-3; D is unresolved. V lost 2 bases and J lost 4, with 7 bases in between. CDR3 size: 13 residues. CDR1 is MRHNA and CDR2 is SNTAGT in the germline V gene. The CDR3 DNA reads TGTGCCAGCAGTGACAGGGTAGCAGATACGCAGTATTTT. Translated: CASSDRVADTQYF.

A single count supports this clone. The rearrangement links TRBV5-6 to TRBJ2-1; D is ambiguous. Germline loops: CDR1 SGHDT, CDR2 YYEEEE. The CDR3 loop spans 11 amino acids. Trimming took 1 base from V and 8 from J, leaving 4 bases between them. CDR3 in amino acids: CASSLFHEQFF. For the CDR3, the DNA is TGTGCCAGCAGCTTGTTCCATGAGCAGTTCTTC.